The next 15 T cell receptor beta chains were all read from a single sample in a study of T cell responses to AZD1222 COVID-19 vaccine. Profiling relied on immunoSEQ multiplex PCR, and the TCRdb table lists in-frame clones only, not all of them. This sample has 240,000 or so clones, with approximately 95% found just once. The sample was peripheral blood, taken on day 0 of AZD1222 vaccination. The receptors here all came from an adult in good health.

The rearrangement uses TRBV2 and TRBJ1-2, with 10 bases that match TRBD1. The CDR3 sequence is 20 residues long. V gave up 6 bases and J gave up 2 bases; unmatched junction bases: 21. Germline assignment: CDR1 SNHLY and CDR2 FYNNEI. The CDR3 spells CASSATRIGSGGQGNYGYTF. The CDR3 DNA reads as TGTGCCAGCAGCGCCACCCGGATCGGGAGTGGGGGACAGGGGAACTATGGCTACACCTTC.

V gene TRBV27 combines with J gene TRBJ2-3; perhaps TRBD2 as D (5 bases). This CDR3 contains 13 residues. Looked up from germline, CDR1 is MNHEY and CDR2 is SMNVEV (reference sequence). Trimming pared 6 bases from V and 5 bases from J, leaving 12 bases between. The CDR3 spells CASRRARKDTQYF. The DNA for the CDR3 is TGTGCCAGCAGGAGGGCGCGAAAAGATACGCAGTATTTT.

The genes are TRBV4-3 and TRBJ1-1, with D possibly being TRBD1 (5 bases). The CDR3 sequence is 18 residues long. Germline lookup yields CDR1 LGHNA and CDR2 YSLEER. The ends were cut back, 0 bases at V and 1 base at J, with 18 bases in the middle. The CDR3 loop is CASSQDGGNPGWNTEAFF. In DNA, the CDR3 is TGCGCCAGCAGCCAAGATGGGGGGAACCCGGGGTGGAACACTGAAGCTTTCTTT.

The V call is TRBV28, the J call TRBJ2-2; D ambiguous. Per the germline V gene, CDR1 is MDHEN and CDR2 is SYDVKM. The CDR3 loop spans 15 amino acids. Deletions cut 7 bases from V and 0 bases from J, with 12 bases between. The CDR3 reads CASIDGGTNTGELFF. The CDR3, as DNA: TGTGCCAGCATTGACGGCGGAACGAACACCGGGGAGCTGTTTTTT.

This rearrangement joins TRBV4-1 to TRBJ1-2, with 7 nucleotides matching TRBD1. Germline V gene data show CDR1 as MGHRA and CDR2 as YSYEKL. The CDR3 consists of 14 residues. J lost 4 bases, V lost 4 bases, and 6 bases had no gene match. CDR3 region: CASSREQGTYGYTF. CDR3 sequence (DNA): TGCGCCAGCAGCCGAGAACAGGGGACCTATGGCTACACCTTC.

CDR3 amino acids: CSVEDQAADGGYTF. The DNA for the CDR3 is TGCAGCGTTGAAGATCAGGCGGCAGATGGCGGCTACACCTTC. The rearrangement joins TRBV29-1 to TRBJ1-2; D remains unclear. The germline V gene encodes CDR1 SQVTM and CDR2 ANQGSEA. Trimming took off 0 bases at V and 8 bases at J, with 16 bases between the two ends. The CDR3 is 14 amino acids.

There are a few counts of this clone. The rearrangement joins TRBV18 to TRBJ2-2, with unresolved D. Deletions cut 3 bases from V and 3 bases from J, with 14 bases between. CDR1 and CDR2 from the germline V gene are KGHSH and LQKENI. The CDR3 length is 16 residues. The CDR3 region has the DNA TGTGCCAGCTCACCGATGGGCCCGCCCTACACCGGGGAGCTGTTTTTT. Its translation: CASSPMGPPYTGELFF.

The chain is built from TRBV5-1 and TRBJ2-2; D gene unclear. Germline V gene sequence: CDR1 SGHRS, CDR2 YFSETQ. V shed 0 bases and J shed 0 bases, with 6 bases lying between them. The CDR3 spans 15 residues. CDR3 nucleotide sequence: TGCGCCAGCAGCTTGGACGGTACGAACACCGGGGAGCTGTTTTTT. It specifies CASSLDGTNTGELFF.

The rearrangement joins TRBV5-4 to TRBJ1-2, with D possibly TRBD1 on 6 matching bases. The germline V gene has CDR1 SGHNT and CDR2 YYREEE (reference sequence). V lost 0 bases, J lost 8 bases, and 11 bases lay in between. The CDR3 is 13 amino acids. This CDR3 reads CASSLGGAGGYTF. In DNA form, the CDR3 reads TGTGCCAGCAGCTTGGGGGGGGCCGGGGGCTACACCTTC. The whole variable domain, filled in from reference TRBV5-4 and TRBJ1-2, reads ETGVTQSPTHLIKTRGQQVTLRCSSQSGHNTVSWYQQALGQGPQFIFQYYREEENGRGNFPPRFSGLQFPNYSSELNVNALELDDSALYLCASSLGGAGGYTFGSGTRLTVV.

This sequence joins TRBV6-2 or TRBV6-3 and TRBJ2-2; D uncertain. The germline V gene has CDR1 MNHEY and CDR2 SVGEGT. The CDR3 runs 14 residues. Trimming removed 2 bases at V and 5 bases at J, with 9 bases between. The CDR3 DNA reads TGTGCCAGCAGTTACGGGGTGGCGACCGGGGAGCTGTTTTTT. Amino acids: CASSYGVATGELFF.

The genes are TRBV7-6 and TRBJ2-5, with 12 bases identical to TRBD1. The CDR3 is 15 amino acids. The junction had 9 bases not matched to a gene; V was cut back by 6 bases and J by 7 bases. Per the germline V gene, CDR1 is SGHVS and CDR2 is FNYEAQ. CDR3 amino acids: CASSMEGTGGMTQYF. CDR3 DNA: TGTGCCAGCAGTATGGAGGGGACAGGGGGCATGACCCAGTACTTC.

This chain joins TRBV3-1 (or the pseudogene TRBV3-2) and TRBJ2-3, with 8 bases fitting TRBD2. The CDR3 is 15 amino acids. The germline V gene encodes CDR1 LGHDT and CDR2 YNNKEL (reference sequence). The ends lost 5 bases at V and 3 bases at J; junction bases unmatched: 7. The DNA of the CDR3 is TGTGCCAGCAGCTCCGGGGGGGCTTTTACAGATACGCAGTATTTT. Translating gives CASSSGGAFTDTQYF.

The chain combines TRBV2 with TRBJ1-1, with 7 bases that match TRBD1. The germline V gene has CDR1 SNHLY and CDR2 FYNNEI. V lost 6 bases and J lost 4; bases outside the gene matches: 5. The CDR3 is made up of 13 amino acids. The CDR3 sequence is CASRENRGTEAFF. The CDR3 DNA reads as TGTGCCAGCAGGGAAAACAGGGGCACTGAAGCTTTCTTT. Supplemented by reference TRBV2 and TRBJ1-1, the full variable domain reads EPEVTQTPSHQVTQMGQEVILRCVPISNHLYFYWYRQILGQKVEFLVSFYNNEISEKSEIFDDQFSVERPDGSNFTLKIRSTKLEDSAMYFCASRENRGTEAFFGQGTRLTVV.

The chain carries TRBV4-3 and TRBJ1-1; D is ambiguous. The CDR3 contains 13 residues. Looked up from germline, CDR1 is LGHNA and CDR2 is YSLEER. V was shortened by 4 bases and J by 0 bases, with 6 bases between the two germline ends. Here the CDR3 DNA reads TGCGCCAGCAGCCCGCGAGTGAACACTGAAGCTTTCTTT. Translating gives CASSPRVNTEAFF.

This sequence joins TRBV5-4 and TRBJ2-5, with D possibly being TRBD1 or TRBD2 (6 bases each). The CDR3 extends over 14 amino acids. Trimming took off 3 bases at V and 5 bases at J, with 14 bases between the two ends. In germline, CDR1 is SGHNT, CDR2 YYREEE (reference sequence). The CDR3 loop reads CASSWGDNEETQYF. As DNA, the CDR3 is TGTGCCAGCAGCTGGGGGGACAACGAGGAGACCCAGTACTTC.